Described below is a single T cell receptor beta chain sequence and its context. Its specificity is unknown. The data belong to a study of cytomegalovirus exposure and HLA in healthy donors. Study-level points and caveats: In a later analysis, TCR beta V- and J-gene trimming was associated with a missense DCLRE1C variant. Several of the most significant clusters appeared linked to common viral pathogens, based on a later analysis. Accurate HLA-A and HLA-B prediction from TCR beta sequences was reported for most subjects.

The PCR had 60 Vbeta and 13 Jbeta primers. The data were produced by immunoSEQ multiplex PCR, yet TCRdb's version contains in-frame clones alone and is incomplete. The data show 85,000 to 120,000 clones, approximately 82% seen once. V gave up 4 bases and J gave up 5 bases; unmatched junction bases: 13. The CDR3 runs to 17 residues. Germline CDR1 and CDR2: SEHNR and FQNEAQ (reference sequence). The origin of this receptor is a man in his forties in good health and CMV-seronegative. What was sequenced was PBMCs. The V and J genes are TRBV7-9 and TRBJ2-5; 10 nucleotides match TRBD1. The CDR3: CASSSTGDRGRRETQYF. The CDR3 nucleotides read TGTGCCAGCAGCTCGACCGGGGACAGGGGCCGTAGGGAGACCCAGTACTTC.